Presented here are 29 T cell receptor beta chains from one specimen sequenced in a study of cytomegalovirus exposure and HLA in healthy donors. 60 Vbeta and 13 Jbeta primers were used in PCR. Assay: immunoSEQ multiplex PCR; the TCRdb copy retains only in-frame clones and omits some. The sample has 70,000 or so clones. The sample was PBMCs. These receptors were collected from a female donor in good health and CMV-seropositive.

The rearrangement links TRBV7-2 to TRBJ1-1; the match to TRBD1 covers 7 bases. The CDR3 is 14 residues long. The V and J ends lost 5 bases and 2 bases, in that order; junction bases with no gene match: 5. Germline-derived CDR1 and CDR2 are SGHTA and FQGNSA. The CDR3 spells CASSTRTGNTEAFF. In nucleotides, the CDR3 is TGTGCCAGCAGCACCCGGACAGGAAACACTGAAGCTTTCTTT. Supplemented by reference TRBV7-2 and TRBJ1-1, the full variable domain reads GAGVSQSPSNKVTEKGKDVELRCDPISGHTALYWYRQSLGQGLEFLIYFQGNSAPDKSGLPSDRFSAERTGGSVSTLTIQRTQQEDSAVYLCASSTRTGNTEAFFGQGTRLTVV.

The CDR3 reads CASSYSRGVENYGYTF. For the CDR3, the DNA is TGTGCCAGCAGTTACTCGAGAGGTGTGGAAAACTATGGCTACACCTTC. The chain uses TRBV6-5 and TRBJ1-2; D unclear. Germline V CDR1 and CDR2: MNHEY, SVGAGI. CDR3 size: 16 residues. The germline V and J ends were trimmed by 0 bases and 2 bases, with 13 bases remaining between them.

The V gene is TRBV5-6, the J gene TRBJ2-3, with 7 bases that match TRBD1. Germline V CDR1 and CDR2: SGHDT, YYEEEE. The CDR3 is 14 residues long. V was pared by 0 bases and J by 3 bases, with 1 base of the junction left unmatched. CDR3 loop: CASSLVRGTDTQYF. The CDR3 DNA reads as TGTGCCAGCAGCTTGGTCAGGGGGACAGATACGCAGTATTTT.

V is TRBV7-9 and J is TRBJ1-1, with D possibly TRBD1 on 6 matching bases. CDR1 and CDR2 from the germline V gene are SEHNR and FQNEAQ (reference sequence). CDR3 length: 15 amino acids. V lost 10 bases to trimming and J lost 4 bases, with 22 bases between them. The CDR3 DNA follows: TGTGCCAACGAGGAACAGGGACCCTTAGGCACTGAAGCTTTCTTT. Its translation is CANEEQGPLGTEAFF.

The genes are TRBV6-5 and TRBJ2-1, with a weak D call TRBD1 (6 bases). The CDR3 length is 15 residues. The germline V gene encodes CDR1 MNHEY and CDR2 SVGAGI. V lost 5 bases and J lost 9, with 20 bases in between. Written as DNA, the CDR3 is TGTGCCAGCAGTACCAGAACAATACAGGGTAGTGAGCAGTTCTTC. This codes for CASSTRTIQGSEQFF.

The DNA for the CDR3 is TGTGCCACCGCGGTTCCAGCGGCCCTCGGACCCAGTGAGCAGTTCTTC. Amino acids: CATAVPAALGPSEQFF. The V and J genes are TRBV10-3 and TRBJ2-1, with D maybe TRBD2 (5 bases). The CDR3 is made up of 16 amino acids. V was pared by 10 bases and J by 9 bases, with 28 bases between. Germline V gene data show CDR1 as ENHRY and CDR2 as SYGVKD.

The chain recombines TRBV2 with TRBJ1-5; D is unresolved. The germline V gene has CDR1 SNHLY and CDR2 FYNNEI. V dropped 6 bases and J dropped 1 base, with 10 bases sitting between them. The length of the CDR3 is 14 residues. CDR3 region: CASSLEKSNQPQHF. CDR3 bases: TGTGCCAGCAGCCTGGAGAAGAGCAATCAGCCCCAGCATTTT. Together with reference TRBV2 and TRBJ1-5, the CDR3 gives the full variable domain: EPEVTQTPSHQVTQMGQEVILRCVPISNHLYFYWYRQILGQKVEFLVSFYNNEISEKSEIFDDQFSVERPDGSNFTLKIRSTKLEDSAMYFCASSLEKSNQPQHFGDGTRLSIL.

The chain has TRBV28 and TRBJ2-7; 7 nucleotides match TRBD2. Germline CDR1 reads MDHEN; CDR2 reads SYDVKM. The CDR3 loop spans 14 amino acids. The V segment lost 5 bases and the J segment 3 bases; nucleotides outside the gene matches: 7. The CDR3 nucleotides read TGTGCCAGCAGTCTCGTAGGCGGGAGCTACGAGCAGTACTTC. This sequence encodes CASSLVGGSYEQYF.

V usage is TRBV6-5 and J usage is TRBJ1-2; 7 bases are a match to TRBD1. CDR1 and CDR2 from the germline V gene are MNHEY and SVGAGI. V shed 2 bases, J shed 4 bases, and the junction held 4 bases outside the gene matches. This CDR3 is built from 14 residues. As DNA, the CDR3 is TGTGCCAGCAGTTACGACAGGGAAGTCTATGGCTACACCTTC. As protein: CASSYDREVYGYTF.

V gene TRBV7-3 combines with J gene TRBJ2-3; 12 bases align to TRBD2. The J segment lost 8 bases and the V segment lost 3 bases, leaving 15 bases of the junction unmatched. Germline assignment: CDR1 SGHTA and CDR2 FQGTGA. This CDR3 is 18 amino acids long. The CDR3 DNA reads as TGTGCCAGCAGCTTTACTAGCGGGAGGCCCCCCCGTAAGGGTACGCAGTATTTT. Amino acid sequence: CASSFTSGRPPRKGTQYF. Combining the CDR3 with reference TRBV7-3 and TRBJ2-3 gives the whole variable domain GAGVSQTPSNKVTEKGKYVELRCDPISGHTALYWYRQSLGQGPEFLIYFQGTGAADDSGLPNDRFFAVRPEGSVSTLKIQRTERGDSAVYLCASSFTSGRPPRKGTQYFGPGTRLTVL.

The genes are TRBV4-1 and TRBJ2-5; a weak D match, TRBD2 (7 bases). This CDR3 spans 15 amino acids. V gave up 2 bases and J gave up 4 bases, with 14 bases separating them. CDR1 and CDR2 (germline): MGHRA, YSYEKL. This CDR3 is CASSQRRGLGETQYF. CDR3 nucleotide sequence: TGCGCCAGCAGCCAACGGCGGGGGCTTGGAGAGACCCAGTACTTC.

V and J are TRBV27 and TRBJ2-3; 8 bases match TRBD1. Germline-derived CDR1 and CDR2 are MNHEY and SMNVEV (reference sequence). Trimming at V came to 5 bases and at J to 2 bases, leaving 6 bases not matched to a gene. There are 15 residues in the CDR3. CDR3 sequence (DNA): TGTGCCAGCAGTCCGGGACAGGCCCACACAGATACGCAGTATTTT. Translation gives CASSPGQAHTDTQYF.

The rearrangement uses TRBV6-1 and TRBJ1-4; TRBD1 aligns across 7 bases. Unmatched junction bases numbered 13, after V lost 4 bases and J lost 5 bases. The CDR3 spans 17 residues. The germline V gene has CDR1 MNHNS and CDR2 SASEGT. For the CDR3, the DNA is TGTGCCAGCAGTGGCGGGACAGCCCAATCTTTAAATGAAAAACTGTTTTTT. This codes for CASSGGTAQSLNEKLFF.

The genes are TRBV28 and TRBJ1-1; D is perhaps TRBD1 (5 bases). The V and J ends lost 3 bases and 4 bases respectively, with 9 bases between them. The germline V gene encodes CDR1 MDHEN and CDR2 SYDVKM. The length of the CDR3 is 13 residues. The CDR3 DNA follows: TGTGCCAGCAGTTTGTCAGGGTCCACTGAAGCTTTCTTT. Its protein product is CASSLSGSTEAFF.

The chain employs TRBV2 and TRBJ1-2, with D unresolved. The CDR3 has 15 residues. Germline-derived CDR1 and CDR2 are SNHLY and FYNNEI. V dropped 7 bases and J dropped 0 bases, with 15 bases sitting between them. The CDR3 sequence: CASKESNQANYGYTF. CDR3 DNA sequence: TGTGCCAGCAAAGAAAGCAACCAAGCTAACTATGGCTACACCTTC.

This chain connects TRBV5-4 to TRBJ1-2, with D possibly TRBD1 on 6 matching bases. This CDR3 comprises 15 residues. In germline, CDR1 is SGHNT, CDR2 YYREEE (reference sequence). V was shortened by 0 bases and J by 4 bases, with 13 bases between the two germline ends. The CDR3 coding sequence is TGTGCCAGCAGCTTGGATCAGGGGACCGTCTATGGCTACACCTTC. Encoded protein: CASSLDQGTVYGYTF.

The chain has TRBV29-1 and TRBJ1-2; weak D call: TRBD1 (5 bases). CDR3 length equals 9 residues. V was pared by 3 bases and J by 13 bases, with 9 bases between. Per germline, CDR1 SQVTM and CDR2 ANQGSEA. CDR3 DNA sequence: TGCAGCGTTGAGGAGGGACGCACCTTC. This translates into CSVEEGRTF.

CDR3 in amino acids: CASRTGDYEQYF. In nucleotides, the CDR3 is TGTGCCAGCAGAACCGGGGACTACGAGCAGTACTTC. The gene calls are TRBV6-5 and TRBJ2-7; D possibly corresponds to TRBD2 (5 bases). CDR1 is MNHEY, CDR2 SVGAGI, per germline. The V gene lost 6 bases and the J gene lost 3 bases, with 9 bases spanning the gap. The CDR3 length is 12 residues.

This chain joins TRBV5-1 and TRBJ1-4; no firm D call. Germline-derived CDR1 and CDR2 are SGHRS and YFSETQ. The CDR3 sequence is 16 residues long. Trimming pared 2 bases from V and 1 base from J, leaving 12 bases between. Here the CDR3 DNA reads TGCGCCAGCAGCTTCCGCGCCGCCGGAACTAATGAAAAACTGTTTTTT. Protein: CASSFRAAGTNEKLFF.

The gene calls are TRBV6-5 and TRBJ1-1; 8 bases agree with TRBD1. The CDR3 runs to 15 residues. The V segment lost 2 bases and the J segment 2 bases; nucleotides outside the gene matches: 4. Germline V lookup: CDR1 MNHEY, CDR2 SVGAGI. CDR3 amino acids: CASSYNGQGNTEAFF. The CDR3 DNA sequence: TGTGCCAGCAGTTACAATGGACAGGGAAACACTGAAGCTTTCTTT.

The chain employs TRBV4-1 and TRBJ1-2; maybe TRBD1 (5 bases). Germline V gene sequence: CDR1 MGHRA, CDR2 YSYEKL. V was trimmed by 0 bases and J by 5 bases, leaving 10 bases between them. This CDR3 has 14 amino acids. The CDR3 region is CASSQEGAVYGYTF. The CDR3, as DNA: TGCGCCAGCAGCCAAGAAGGGGCAGTGTATGGCTACACCTTC.

V gene TRBV4-3 combines with J gene TRBJ2-7; TRBD1 matches at 9 bases. The CDR3 has 15 amino acids. Germline CDR1 LGHNA, CDR2 YSLEER. Losses at the gene ends were 1 base for V and 2 bases for J; bases not matched to a gene: 3. In DNA form, the CDR3 reads TGCGCCAGCAGCCAAGGACAGGGGGTCGCCTACGAGCAGTACTTC. This sequence encodes CASSQGQGVAYEQYF.

The gene calls are TRBV5-5 and TRBJ2-7; D may be TRBD1 (5 bases). The V gene lost 4 bases and the J gene lost 6 bases, with 20 bases spanning the gap. The CDR3 consists of 15 residues. CDR1 is SGHKS, CDR2 YYEKEE, per germline (reference sequence). The CDR3 region is CASSPQGSEASEQYF. Written as DNA, the CDR3 is TGTGCCAGCAGCCCGCAGGGATCCGAAGCCTCCGAGCAGTACTTC.

DNA for the CDR3: TGTGCCAGCAGTTACTCGACTAGCGGGAACACCGGGGAGCTGTTTTTT. It translates to CASSYSTSGNTGELFF. The chain couples TRBV6-5 to TRBJ2-2; 9 nucleotides line up with TRBD2. The germline gives CDR1 MNHEY, CDR2 SVGAGI. The CDR3 sequence is 16 residues long. V gave up 0 bases and J gave up 1 base; unmatched junction bases: 0.

The chain joins TRBV4-3 to TRBJ1-1; D perhaps matches TRBD1 (5 bases). Germline CDR1 and CDR2: LGHNA and YSLEER. This CDR3 is built from 15 residues. V was pared by 2 bases and J by 0 bases, with 10 bases between. DNA of the CDR3: TGCGCCAGCAGCCAATGGGGCAAAATGAACACTGAAGCTTTCTTT. This gives the protein CASSQWGKMNTEAFF.

The CDR3 loop reads CASSGQGSNTEAFF. The CDR3 DNA follows: TGTGCCAGCAGCGGACAGGGTTCGAACACTGAAGCTTTCTTT. The rearrangement uses TRBV6-6 and TRBJ1-1, with TRBD1 matching over 8 bases. Per the germline V gene, CDR1 is MNHNY and CDR2 is SVGAGI (reference sequence). V shed 6 bases, J shed 1 base, and the junction held 4 bases outside the gene matches. The CDR3 consists of 14 residues.

This rearrangement joins TRBV2 to TRBJ2-3, with D possibly matching TRBD1 (6 bases). Germline CDR1 and CDR2: SNHLY and FYNNEI. V was pared by 3 bases and J by 3 bases, with 10 bases between. CDR3 length equals 14 residues. CDR3 bases: TGTGCCAGCAGTGACGGAACAGGGACAGATACGCAGTATTTT. It is translated as CASSDGTGTDTQYF.

This rearrangement joins TRBV5-4 to TRBJ2-5; 12 bases are shared with TRBD2. Trimming took 1 base from V and 5 from J; bases not matched to a gene: 9. The CDR3 covers 17 residues. Germline CDR1 SGHNT, CDR2 YYREEE (reference sequence). CDR3 loop: CASSLPLAGGVMETQYF. In DNA, the CDR3 is TGTGCCAGCAGCTTGCCTCTAGCGGGAGGGGTGATGGAGACCCAGTACTTC.

CDR3 sequence: CASSQGTGGQPQHF. CDR3 coding DNA: TGCGCCAGCAGCCAAGGGACAGGTGGGCAGCCCCAGCATTTT. The chain carries TRBV5-1 and TRBJ1-5; 8 bases are a match to TRBD1. The germline V gene encodes CDR1 SGHRS and CDR2 YFSETQ. V lost 4 bases, J lost 7 bases, and 7 bases stayed unmatched. This CDR3 is built from 14 residues.